A single sample gave rise to the 17 T cell receptor beta chains below, sequenced in a study of T cells after yellow fever vaccination. TCRdb independently ran MiXCR on the 5' RACE reads; one entry per CDR3 protein. This sample has approximately 170,000 distinct CDR3 sequences, with 8% to 13% found just once. This sample comprised CD8+ T cells sorted from PBMCs, obtained 15 days after the yellow fever booster vaccination. These receptors came from a man aged 18 to 29 who received the YFV17D yellow fever vaccine.

This clonotype showed up just a few times. The rearrangement links TRBV4-3 to TRBJ2-2; 10 nucleotides agree with TRBD1. V dropped 1 base and J dropped 5; count of bases not matched to a gene: 7. The CDR3 length is 17 residues. Germline V gene lookup returns CDR1 LGHNA and CDR2 YSLEER. CDR3 sequence: CASSQANWGQGTGELFF. The CDR3 nucleotides read TGCGCCAGCAGCCAAGCGAACTGGGGACAGGGGACCGGGGAGCTGTTTTTT.

The V call is TRBV7-9, the J call TRBJ2-1, with TRBD2 as a possible D gene (6 bases). The CDR3 is made up of 18 amino acids. With 5 bases removed from V and 0 bases from J, the gap between germline ends came to 20 bases. Germline V gene data show CDR1 as SEHNR and CDR2 as FQNEAQ (reference sequence). Here the CDR3 DNA reads TGTGCCAGCAGCAGCGCTAGCGCCGGCGAAAGCTCCTACAATGAGCAGTTCTTC. It specifies CASSSASAGESSYNEQFF.

The J gene is TRBJ2-5, the V gene TRBV7-9; D gene ambiguous. Between the trimmed V and J ends, which lost 6 bases and 5 bases, there was a span of 16 bases. This CDR3 contains 14 residues. The germline gives CDR1 SEHNR, CDR2 FQNEAQ (reference sequence). The DNA of the CDR3 is TGTGCCAGCAGTTCAGGCCAGCCGTTCGAGACCCAGTACTTC. This translates into CASSSGQPFETQYF.

This clonotype was observed a few times. The chain employs TRBV6-5 and TRBJ1-1, with D possibly TRBD1 on 6 matching bases. Germline V CDR1 and CDR2: MNHEY, SVGAGI. The germline V and J ends were trimmed by 8 bases and 9 bases, with 13 bases remaining between them. CDR3 size: 11 residues. The CDR3 nucleotides read TGTGCCAGCCGAACGGGGGGGCAAGCTTTCTTT. This sequence encodes CASRTGGQAFF.

This clonotype was observed at least ten times. This chain uses TRBV20-1 with TRBJ2-7; D is unclear. Trimming took off 2 bases at V and 4 bases at J, with 6 bases between the two ends. This CDR3 region has 11 residues. Germline CDR1 DFQATT, CDR2 SNEGSKA (reference sequence). This chain's CDR3 is CSARKVYEQYF. In nucleotides, the CDR3 is TGCAGTGCTAGAAAAGTTTACGAGCAGTACTTC.

The chain links TRBV11-2 to TRBJ1-2; no reliable D call. CDR1 SGHAT and CDR2 FQNNGV come from the germline V gene. This CDR3 is built from 14 residues. Between the trimmed V and J ends, which lost 5 bases and 8 bases, there was a span of 18 bases. CDR3 coding DNA: TGTGCCAGCAGCCCCCCCGCGACACTATTCGGCTACACCTTC. It encodes CASSPPATLFGYTF. Variable domain in full (rest from reference TRBV11-2 and TRBJ1-2): EAGVAQSPRYKIIEKRQSVAFWCNPISGHATLYWYQQILGQGPKLLIQFQNNGVVDDSQLPKDRFSAERLKGVDSTLKIQPAKLEDSAVYLCASSPPATLFGYTFGSGTRLTVV.

This clonotype was seen a handful of times. The V call is TRBV7-9, the J call TRBJ2-7, with D possibly matching TRBD1 (5 bases). The CDR3 has 17 residues. The V and J ends lost 3 bases and 0 bases respectively, with 18 bases between them. Germline CDR1 reads SEHNR; CDR2 reads FQNEAQ (reference sequence). The CDR3 DNA follows: TGTGCCAGCAGCTTTACCAGACAGAGAACAAGCTCCTACGAGCAGTACTTC. The encoded protein is CASSFTRQRTSSYEQYF.

This chain joins TRBV27 and TRBJ2-3; 9 bases fit TRBD2. V lost 7 bases, J lost 3 bases, and 11 bases stayed unmatched. The CDR3 contains 16 residues. The V gene's germline CDR1 is MNHEY and CDR2 SMNVEV (reference sequence). CDR3 nucleotide sequence: TGTGCCAGCAACGTGGCGGGGGGGCCTGTTACAGATACGCAGTATTTT. Translating it yields CASNVAGGPVTDTQYF.

J is TRBJ2-6 and V is TRBV9, with TRBD2 as a possible D gene (6 bases). The CDR3 covers 19 residues. The V end was cut by 3 bases, the J end by 0 bases, with 19 bases between. Germline values: CDR1 SGDLS, CDR2 YYNGEE. CDR3 nucleotide sequence: TGTGCCAGCAGCGGGGGGGTCGGCAGGGAAAGCTCTGGGGCCAACGTCCTGACTTTC. Translated: CASSGGVGRESSGANVLTF.

This clonotype was seen at least ten times. The chain combines TRBV5-1 with TRBJ2-3; TRBD2 aligns across 9 bases. The germline V gene encodes CDR1 SGHRS and CDR2 YFSETQ. Trimming removed 0 bases from V and 4 bases from J; junction bases left unmatched: 6. The CDR3 totals 16 residues. CDR3 residues: CASSLELAGVPDTQYF. The DNA for the CDR3 is TGCGCCAGCAGCTTGGAATTAGCGGGGGTTCCAGATACGCAGTATTTT.

This clonotype was seen a handful of times. V and J are TRBV28 and TRBJ2-5, with D maybe TRBD2 (6 bases). Germline V gene lookup returns CDR1 MDHEN and CDR2 SYDVKM. This CDR3 is built from 17 residues. V gave up 3 bases and J gave up 1 base, with 18 bases separating them. CDR3 DNA sequence: TGTGCCAGCAGTTTCCCCCTTGGCGGGGCCTCCCAAGAGACCCAGTACTTC. Its protein product is CASSFPLGGASQETQYF.

The V gene is TRBV4-3, the J gene TRBJ2-3, with a possible D match to TRBD2 (6 bases). The CDR3 runs to 14 residues. Trimming shortened V by 0 bases and J by 4 bases, and 8 bases separated the two germline ends. The germline V gene encodes CDR1 LGHNA and CDR2 YSLEER. The CDR3, as DNA: TGCGCCAGCAGCCAAGACTGGGGGGCAGATACGCAGTATTTT. Its protein is CASSQDWGADTQYF.

This clonotype was found a few times. The V gene is TRBV6-2 or TRBV6-3, the J gene TRBJ1-1; 8 positions agree with TRBD1. Trimming removed 6 bases from V and 4 bases from J; junction bases left unmatched: 7. The CDR3 spans 14 residues. Germline V CDR1 and CDR2: MNHEY, SVGEGT. CDR3 protein: CASRDREEFTEAFF. CDR3 coding DNA: TGTGCCAGCAGGGACAGGGAGGAATTCACTGAAGCTTTCTTT.

This clonotype was seen a handful of times. The chain combines TRBV7-6 with TRBJ1-3; D is undetermined. CDR1 is SGHVS, CDR2 FNYEAQ, per germline. This CDR3 has 15 amino acids. Trimming took off 7 bases at V and 4 bases at J, with 17 bases between the two ends. The CDR3 sequence is CASIKDPAGGNTIYF. Written as DNA, the CDR3 is TGTGCCAGCATCAAAGACCCGGCGGGCGGAAACACCATATATTTT.

The CDR3 bases are TGTGCCGGAAGCCGTACTAGCGGATCCTACAATGAGCAGTTCTTC. Protein: CAGSRTSGSYNEQFF. The chain links TRBV11-2 to TRBJ2-1, with 8 bases matching TRBD2. Trimming cost V 11 bases and J 1 base; bases outside gene matches: 10. In germline, CDR1 is SGHAT, CDR2 FQNNGV. This CDR3 has 15 residues.

The J gene is TRBJ2-7, the V gene TRBV20-1, with D unresolved. Germline V lookup: CDR1 DFQATT, CDR2 SNEGSKA (reference sequence). The CDR3 has 13 residues. Deletions cut 0 bases from V and 0 bases from J, with 6 bases between. CDR3 sequence (DNA): TGCAGTGCTAGAGACCTTAGCTCCTACGAGCAGTACTTC. It yields the protein CSARDLSSYEQYF.

This clonotype was found a few times. The CDR3 DNA reads TGTGCCAGCAGCTTAGTAGGGGGTCCAGATACGCAGTATTTT. Its protein is CASSLVGGPDTQYF. This rearrangement joins TRBV7-6 to TRBJ2-3; a weak D match, TRBD1 (6 bases). The CDR3 is 14 residues long. V shed 1 base and J shed 4 bases, with 9 bases lying between them. Germline V gene data show CDR1 as SGHVS and CDR2 as FNYEAQ.